The following is a TCR beta chain sequence with its context. From germline, CDR1 is SNHLY and CDR2 FYNNEI. The CDR3 loop spans 14 amino acids. V lost 6 bases, J lost 6 bases, and 6 bases stayed unmatched. The sample belongs to a study of blood T cell repertoires in COVID-19. Libraries were prepared by immunoSEQ multiplex PCR; TCRdb keeps only in-frame clonotypes and omits some of them. The table lists about 260,000 clones, around 87% of them singletons. The source material was peripheral blood. V and J are TRBV2 and TRBJ2-3, with TRBD2 matching 10 bases. The receptor comes from a woman between 40 and 55 years old who had recovered from COVID-19. CDR3 protein: CASRVGTSADTQYF. In nucleotides, the CDR3 is TGTGCCAGCAGGGTGGGGACTAGCGCGGATACGCAGTATTTT. The complete variable domain, with remaining parts taken from reference TRBV2 and TRBJ2-3, reads EPEVTQTPSHQVTQMGQEVILRCVPISNHLYFYWYRQILGQKVEFLVSFYNNEISEKSEIFDDQFSVERPDGSNFTLKIRSTKLEDSAMYFCASRVGTSADTQYFGPGTRLTVL.